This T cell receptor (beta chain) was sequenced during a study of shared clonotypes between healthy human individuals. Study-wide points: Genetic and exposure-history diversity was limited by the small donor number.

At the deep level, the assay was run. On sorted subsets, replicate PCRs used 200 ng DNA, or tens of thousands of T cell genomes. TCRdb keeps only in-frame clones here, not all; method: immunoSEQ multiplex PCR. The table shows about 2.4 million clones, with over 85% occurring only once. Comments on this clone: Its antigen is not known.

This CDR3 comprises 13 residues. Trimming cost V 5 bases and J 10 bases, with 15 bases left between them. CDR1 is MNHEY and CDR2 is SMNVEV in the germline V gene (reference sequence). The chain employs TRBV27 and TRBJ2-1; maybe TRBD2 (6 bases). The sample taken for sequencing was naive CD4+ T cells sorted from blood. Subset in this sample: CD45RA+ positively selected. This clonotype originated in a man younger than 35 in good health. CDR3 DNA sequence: TGTGCCAGCAGTCTACCAGACCGGGGGGAGCAGTTCTTC. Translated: CASSLPDRGEQFF.